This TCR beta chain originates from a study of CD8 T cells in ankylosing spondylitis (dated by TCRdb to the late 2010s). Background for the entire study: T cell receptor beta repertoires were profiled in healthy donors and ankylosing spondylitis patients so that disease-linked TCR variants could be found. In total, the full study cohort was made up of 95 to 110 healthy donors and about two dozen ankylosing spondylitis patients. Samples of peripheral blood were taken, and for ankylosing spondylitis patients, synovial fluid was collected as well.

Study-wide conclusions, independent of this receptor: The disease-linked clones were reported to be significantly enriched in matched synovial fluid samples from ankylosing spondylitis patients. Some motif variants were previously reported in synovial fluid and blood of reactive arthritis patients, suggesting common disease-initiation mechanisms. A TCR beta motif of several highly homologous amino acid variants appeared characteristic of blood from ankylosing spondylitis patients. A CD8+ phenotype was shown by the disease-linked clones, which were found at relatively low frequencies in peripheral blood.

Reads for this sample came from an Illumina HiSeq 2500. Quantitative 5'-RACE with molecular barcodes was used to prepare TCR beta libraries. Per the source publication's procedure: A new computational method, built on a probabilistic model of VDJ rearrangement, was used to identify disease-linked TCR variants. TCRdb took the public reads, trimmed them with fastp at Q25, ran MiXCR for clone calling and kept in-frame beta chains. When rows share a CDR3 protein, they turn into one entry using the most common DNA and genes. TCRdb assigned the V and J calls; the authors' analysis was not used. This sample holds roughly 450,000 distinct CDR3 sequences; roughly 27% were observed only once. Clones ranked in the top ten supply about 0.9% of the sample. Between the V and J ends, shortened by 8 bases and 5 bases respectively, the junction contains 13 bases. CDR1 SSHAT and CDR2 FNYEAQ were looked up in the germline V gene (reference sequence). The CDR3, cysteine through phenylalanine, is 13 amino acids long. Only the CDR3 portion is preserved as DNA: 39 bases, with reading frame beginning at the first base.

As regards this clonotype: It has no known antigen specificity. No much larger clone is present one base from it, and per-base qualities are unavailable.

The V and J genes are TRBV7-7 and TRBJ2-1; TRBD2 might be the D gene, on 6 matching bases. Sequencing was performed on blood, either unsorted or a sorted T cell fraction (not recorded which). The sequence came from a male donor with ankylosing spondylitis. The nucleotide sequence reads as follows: TGTGCCAGCTCAGGAGGGGACCACAATGAGCAGTTCTTC. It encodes CASSGGDHNEQFF.